This T cell receptor (beta chain) originates from a study of cytomegalovirus exposure and HLA in healthy donors. Use of 60 Vbeta and 13 Jbeta primers characterized the PCR. The method was immunoSEQ multiplex PCR; TCRdb's version includes in-frame clones alone and lacks a portion of them. The sample holds 180,000 or so clones, 9.5% seen once. Per germline, CDR1 LNHNV and CDR2 YYDKDF (reference sequence). The length of the CDR3 is 15 residues. V was trimmed by 0 bases and J by 0 bases, leaving 8 bases between them. The receptor comes from a woman under 40 in good health and CMV-seropositive. The chain employs TRBV15 and TRBJ1-1; D is ambiguous. The sequenced sample was PBMCs. This CDR3 reads CATSRDAVMNTEAFF. DNA of the CDR3: TGTGCCACCAGCAGAGATGCAGTAATGAACACTGAAGCTTTCTTT.